The rows below give T cell receptor beta chains drawn from one sample of a study of blood T cell repertoires in COVID-19. Sequencing used immunoSEQ multiplex PCR; TCRdb keeps in-frame clones, though not all of them. The sample includes about 280,000 clones, 65% to 90% of them seen just once. Sequencing was done on a sample of peripheral blood. These receptors were collected from a man aged 50 or older with active or convalescent COVID-19. The CDR3 runs from the conserved cysteine through the conserved F or W. The D gene is left open where the match is weak.

d_call,v_call,j_call,cdr3_aa
-,TRBV7-2,TRBJ2-7,CASSLQGTEVSYEQYF
-,TRBV30,TRBJ2-6,CAWRGGSAGANVLTF
-,TRBV5-6,TRBJ1-5,CASSWGGAASNQPQHF
TRBD1,TRBV2,TRBJ1-2,CASNPGQGYGYTF
-,TRBV28,TRBJ1-2,CASSLAGYGYTF
-,TRBV6-4,TRBJ1-1,CASSDTNRATEAFF
-,TRBV7-3,TRBJ2-1,CASSTAARSYNEQFF
-,TRBV7-8,TRBJ2-7,CASSLATESSYEQYF
-,TRBV25-1,TRBJ1-1,CASSEGRGRAFF
-,TRBV6-5,TRBJ2-7,CASSPGHLSTYEQYF
-,TRBV7-6,TRBJ1-3,CASSLDAPGTGNTIYF
-,TRBV2,TRBJ1-1,CAGNRDDTEAFF
-,TRBV18,TRBJ2-7,CASSPAGRSYEQYF
TRBD1,TRBV5-1,TRBJ1-2,CASSLGTGGASYGYTF
-,TRBV13,TRBJ2-1,CASSPGLNEQFF
-,TRBV5-1,TRBJ1-2,CASSLTGSGYTF